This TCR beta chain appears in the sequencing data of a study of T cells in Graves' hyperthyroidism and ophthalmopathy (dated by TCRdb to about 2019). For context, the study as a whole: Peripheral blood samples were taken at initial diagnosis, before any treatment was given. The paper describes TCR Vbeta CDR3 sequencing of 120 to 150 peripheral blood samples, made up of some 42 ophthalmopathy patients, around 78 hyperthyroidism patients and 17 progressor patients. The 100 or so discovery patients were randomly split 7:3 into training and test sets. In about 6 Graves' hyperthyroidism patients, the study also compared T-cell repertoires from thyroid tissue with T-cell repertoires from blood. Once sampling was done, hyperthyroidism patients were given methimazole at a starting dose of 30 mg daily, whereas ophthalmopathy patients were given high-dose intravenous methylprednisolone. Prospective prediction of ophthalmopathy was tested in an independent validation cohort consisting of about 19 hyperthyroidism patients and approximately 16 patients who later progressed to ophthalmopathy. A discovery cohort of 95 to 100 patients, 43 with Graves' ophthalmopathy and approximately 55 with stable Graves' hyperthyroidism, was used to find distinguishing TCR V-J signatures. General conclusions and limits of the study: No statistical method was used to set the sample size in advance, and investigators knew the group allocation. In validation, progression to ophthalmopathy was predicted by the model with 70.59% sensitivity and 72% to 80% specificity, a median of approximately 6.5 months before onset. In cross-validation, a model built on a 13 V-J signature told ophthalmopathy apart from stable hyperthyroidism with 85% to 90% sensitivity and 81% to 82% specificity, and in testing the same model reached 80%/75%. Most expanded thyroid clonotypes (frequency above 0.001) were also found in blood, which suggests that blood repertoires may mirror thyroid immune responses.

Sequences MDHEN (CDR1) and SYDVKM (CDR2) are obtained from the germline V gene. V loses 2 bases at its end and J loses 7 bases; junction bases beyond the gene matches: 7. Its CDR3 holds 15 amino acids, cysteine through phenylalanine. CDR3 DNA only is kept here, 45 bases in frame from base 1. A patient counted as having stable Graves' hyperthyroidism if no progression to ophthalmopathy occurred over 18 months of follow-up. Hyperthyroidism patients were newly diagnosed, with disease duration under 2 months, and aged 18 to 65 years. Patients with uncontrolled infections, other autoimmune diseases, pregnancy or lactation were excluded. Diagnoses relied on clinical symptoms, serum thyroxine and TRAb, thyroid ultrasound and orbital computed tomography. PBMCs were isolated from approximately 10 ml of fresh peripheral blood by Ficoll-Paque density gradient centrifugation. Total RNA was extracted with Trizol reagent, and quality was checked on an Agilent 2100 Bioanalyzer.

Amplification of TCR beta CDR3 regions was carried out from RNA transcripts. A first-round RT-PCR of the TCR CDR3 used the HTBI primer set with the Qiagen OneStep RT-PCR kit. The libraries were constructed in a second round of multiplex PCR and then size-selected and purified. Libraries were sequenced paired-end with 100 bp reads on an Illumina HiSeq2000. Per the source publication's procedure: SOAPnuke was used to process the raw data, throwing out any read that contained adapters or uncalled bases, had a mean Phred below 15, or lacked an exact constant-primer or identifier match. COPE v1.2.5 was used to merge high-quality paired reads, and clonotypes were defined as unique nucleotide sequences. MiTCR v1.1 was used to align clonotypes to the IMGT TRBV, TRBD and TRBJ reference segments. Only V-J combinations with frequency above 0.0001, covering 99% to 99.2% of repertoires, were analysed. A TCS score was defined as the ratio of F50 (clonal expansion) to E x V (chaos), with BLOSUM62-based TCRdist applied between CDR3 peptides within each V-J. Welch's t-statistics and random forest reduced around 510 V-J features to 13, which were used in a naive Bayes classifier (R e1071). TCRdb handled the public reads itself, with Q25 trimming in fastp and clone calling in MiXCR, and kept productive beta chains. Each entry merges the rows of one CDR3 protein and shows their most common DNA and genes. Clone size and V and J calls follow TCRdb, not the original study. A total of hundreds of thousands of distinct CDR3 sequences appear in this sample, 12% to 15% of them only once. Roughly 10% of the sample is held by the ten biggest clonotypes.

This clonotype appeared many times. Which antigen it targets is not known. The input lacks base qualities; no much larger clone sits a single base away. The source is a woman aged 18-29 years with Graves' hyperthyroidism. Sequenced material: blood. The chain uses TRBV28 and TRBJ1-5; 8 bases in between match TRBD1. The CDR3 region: CASSLGTGRRQPQHF. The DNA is TGTGCCAGCAGTTTAGGGACAGGCCGGCGGCAGCCCCAGCATTTT.